The rows below give T cell receptor beta chains drawn from one sample of a study of cytomegalovirus exposure and HLA in healthy donors. Libraries were prepared by immunoSEQ multiplex PCR; TCRdb keeps only in-frame clonotypes and omits some of them. The sample has about 210,000 clones, and its top ten clones hold more than 0.75%. Specimen: PBMCs. Receptors were obtained from a woman aged 30 to 39 in good health and CMV-seropositive. Both conserved end residues are part of each CDR3. The D gene is left open where the match is weak.

v_gene	d_gene	len	j_gene	CDR3aa	CDR3nt
TRBV7-9	TRBD2	17	TRBJ2-7	CASSFRKTSGRSYEQYF	TGTGCCAGCAGCTTCAGGAAGACTAGCGGGAGATCGTACGAGCAGTACTTC
TRBV18	NA	13	TRBJ1-2	CASSPESNYGYTF	TGTGCCAGCTCACCTGAGAGTAACTATGGCTACACCTTC
TRBV5-4	TRBD1	14	TRBJ1-1	CASSIQGRGTEAFF	TGTGCCAGCAGCATACAGGGGCGAGGCACTGAAGCTTTCTTT
TRBV5-1	TRBD1	16	TRBJ2-3	CASSLAGTALTDTQYF	TGCGCCAGCAGCTTGGCCGGGACAGCCCTCACAGATACGCAGTATTTT
TRBV2	TRBD1	14	TRBJ1-4	CASSGNRGDEKLFF	TGTGCCAGCAGCGGGAACAGGGGGGATGAAAAACTGTTTTTT
TRBV28	TRBD1	16	TRBJ1-3	CASNRQGAPSGNTIYF	TGTGCCAGCAATAGACAGGGGGCCCCCTCTGGAAACACCATATATTTT
TRBV13	NA	14	TRBJ2-4	CASSLRGGKNIQYF	TGTGCCAGCAGCTTAAGGGGGGGCAAAAACATTCAGTACTTC
TRBV5-1	NA	14	TRBJ1-1	CASSFDTANTEAFF	TGCGCCAGTAGCTTCGACACGGCCAACACTGAAGCTTTCTTT
TRBV6-5	NA	13	TRBJ1-1	CASSYAGFAEAFF	TGTGCCAGCAGTTACGCAGGGTTCGCTGAAGCTTTCTTT
TRBV18	NA	15	TRBJ1-1	CASSPPSSPNTEAFF	TGTGCCAGCTCGCCCCCCAGTTCTCCTAACACTGAAGCTTTCTTT
TRBV5-1	TRBD1	16	TRBJ1-4	CASSLGGTGEREKLFF	TGCGCCAGCAGCTTGGGCGGGACAGGGGAGAGGGAAAAACTGTTTTTT
TRBV7-2	TRBD2	21	TRBJ2-1	CASSLASRGAALAGGLDEQFF	TGTGCCAGCAGCTTAGCGTCTCGGGGGGCCGCCCTAGCGGGAGGGCTGGATGAGCAGTTCTTC
TRBV28	TRBD1	18	TRBJ1-2	CASSGTGTGGPGSYGYTF	TGTGCCAGCAGTGGAACCGGGACAGGGGGGCCAGGGAGCTATGGCTACACCTTC
TRBV10-3	NA	16	TRBJ1-2	CAISEAKTASNYGYTF	TGTGCCATCAGTGAGGCCAAGACAGCCTCCAACTATGGCTACACCTTC
TRBV5-1	NA	13	TRBJ2-7	CASSSAVNYEQYF	TGCGCCAGCAGCTCGGCGGTCAACTACGAGCAGTACTTC
TRBV6-5	NA	11	TRBJ2-7	CASIILYEQYF	TGTGCCAGCATTATTTTATACGAGCAGTACTTC
TRBV28	NA	14	TRBJ1-5	CASRGLYSNQPQHF	TGTGCCAGCAGGGGACTGTATAGCAATCAGCCCCAGCATTTT
TRBV4-1	NA	18	TRBJ1-3	CASSLGPQGQRSGNTIYF	TGCGCCAGCAGCCTCGGCCCTCAGGGACAACGCTCTGGAAACACCATATATTTT